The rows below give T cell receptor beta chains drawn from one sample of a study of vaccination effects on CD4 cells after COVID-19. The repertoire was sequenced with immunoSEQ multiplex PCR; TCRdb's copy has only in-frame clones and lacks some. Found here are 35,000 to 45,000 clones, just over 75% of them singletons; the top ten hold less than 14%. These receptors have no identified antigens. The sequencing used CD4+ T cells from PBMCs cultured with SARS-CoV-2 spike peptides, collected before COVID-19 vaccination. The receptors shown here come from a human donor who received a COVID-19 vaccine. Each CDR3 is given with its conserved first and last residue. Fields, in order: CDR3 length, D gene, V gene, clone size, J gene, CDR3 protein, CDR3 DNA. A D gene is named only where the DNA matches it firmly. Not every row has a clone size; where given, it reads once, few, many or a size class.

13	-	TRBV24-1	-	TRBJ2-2	CATSGQAAGELFF	TGTGCCACCAGTGGGCAGGCTGCCGGGGAGCTGTTTTTT
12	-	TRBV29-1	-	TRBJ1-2	CSVEDYGRGYTF	TGCAGCGTTGAAGATTATGGTCGGGGCTACACCTTC
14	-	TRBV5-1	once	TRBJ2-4	CASSPSGAKNIQYF	TGCGCCAGCAGCCCCTCGGGAGCCAAAAACATTCAGTACTTC
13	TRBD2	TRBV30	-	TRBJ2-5	CAWSGGGQETQYF	TGTGCCTGGAGTGGCGGGGGGCAGGAGACCCAGTACTTC
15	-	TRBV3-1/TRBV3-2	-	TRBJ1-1	CASSQEGRLNTEAFF	TGTGCCAGCAGCCAAGAGGGACGGTTGAACACTGAAGCTTTCTTT
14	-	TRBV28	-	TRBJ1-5	CASSLSAAGQPQHF	TGTGCCAGCAGTTTGTCAGCAGCAGGTCAGCCCCAGCATTTT
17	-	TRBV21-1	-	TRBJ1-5	CASSKEAGTVTDQPQHF	TGTGCCAGCAGCAAAGAAGCAGGAACAGTTACTGATCAGCCCCAGCATTTT
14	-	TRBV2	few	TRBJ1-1	CASSARGEFTEAFF	TGTGCCAGCAGTGCCCGGGGGGAGTTCACTGAAGCTTTCTTT
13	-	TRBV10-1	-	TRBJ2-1	CASSDPGLREQFF	TGCGCCAGCAGTGATCCGGGTCTCCGGGAGCAGTTCTTC
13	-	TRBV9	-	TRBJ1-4	CASSVGVDEKLFF	TGTGCCAGCAGCGTAGGGGTAGATGAAAAACTGTTTTTT
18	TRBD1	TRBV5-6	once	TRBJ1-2	CASSLVGAMVWTGGGYTF	TGTGCCAGCAGCTTGGTTGGGGCGATGGTTTGGACAGGGGGTGGCTACACCTTC
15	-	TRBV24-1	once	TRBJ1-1	CATSESSTENTEAFF	TGTGCCACCAGTGAATCTTCAACAGAGAACACTGAAGCTTTCTTT
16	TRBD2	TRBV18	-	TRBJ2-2	CASSLLAGANTGELFF	TGTGCCAGCTCACTCCTAGCGGGGGCGAACACCGGGGAGCTGTTTTTT
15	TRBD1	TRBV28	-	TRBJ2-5	CASSTRTGVPETQYF	TGTGCCAGCAGTACCCGGACAGGGGTCCCAGAGACCCAGTACTTC
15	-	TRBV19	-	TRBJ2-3	CASTRTGDPPDTQYF	TGTGCCAGTACTCGGACTGGGGATCCTCCGGATACGCAGTATTTT
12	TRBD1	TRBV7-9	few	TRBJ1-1	CASYGTDTEAFF	TGTGCCAGCTACGGGACAGACACTGAAGCTTTCTTT
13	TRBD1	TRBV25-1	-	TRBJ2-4	CASLDGQANIQYF	TGTGCCAGCTTGGACGGACAGGCAAACATTCAGTACTTC
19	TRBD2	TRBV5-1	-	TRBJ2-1	CASSFRRSGGASSYNEQFF	TGCGCCAGCAGCTTCCGGCGAAGCGGGGGGGCCAGCTCCTACAATGAGCAGTTCTTC
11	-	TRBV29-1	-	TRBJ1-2	CSVYGTYGYTF	TGCAGCGTCTATGGGACCTATGGCTACACCTTC
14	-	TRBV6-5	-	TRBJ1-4	CASRPQGLTEKLFF	TGTGCCAGCCGTCCACAGGGACTCACTGAAAAACTGTTTTTT
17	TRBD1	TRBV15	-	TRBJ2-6	CATSTGTGGSGANVLTF	TGTGCCACCAGCACCGGGACAGGGGGCTCTGGGGCCAACGTCCTGACTTTC
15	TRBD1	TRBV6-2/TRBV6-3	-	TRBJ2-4	CASSDPGTAKNIQYF	TGTGCCAGCAGCGACCCCGGGACAGCGAAAAACATTCAGTACTTC
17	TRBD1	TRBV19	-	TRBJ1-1	CASSSQTGGRRGTEAFF	TGTGCCAGTAGTTCGCAGACAGGGGGAAGGAGGGGGACTGAAGCTTTCTTT
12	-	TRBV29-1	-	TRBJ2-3	CSVARIADTQYF	TGCAGCGTTGCCAGGATCGCAGATACGCAGTATTTT
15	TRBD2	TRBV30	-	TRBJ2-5	CAWRSSGGLQETQYF	TGTGCCTGGAGGTCTAGCGGGGGGCTCCAAGAGACCCAGTACTTC
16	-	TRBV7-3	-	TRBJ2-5	CASSLSGGRAQETQYF	TGTGCCAGCAGCTTATCCGGGGGGCGAGCCCAAGAGACCCAGTACTTC
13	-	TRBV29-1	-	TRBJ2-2	CSVRDGNTGELFF	TGCAGCGTTCGGGACGGGAACACCGGGGAGCTGTTTTTT
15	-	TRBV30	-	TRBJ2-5	CAWSGDSPAYETQYF	TGTGCCTGGAGTGGAGACAGCCCAGCGTACGAGACCCAGTACTTC
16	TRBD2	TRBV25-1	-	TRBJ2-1	CASNPSGGRSYNEQFF	TGTGCCAGCAATCCTAGCGGGGGGCGCTCCTACAATGAGCAGTTCTTC
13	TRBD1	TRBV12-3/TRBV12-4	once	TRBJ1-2	CASSQDRAYGYTF	TGTGCCAGCAGCCAGGACAGGGCCTATGGCTACACCTTC
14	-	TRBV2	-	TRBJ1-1	CASSETSPNTEAFF	TGTGCCAGCAGTGAAACCTCCCCGAACACTGAAGCTTTCTTT
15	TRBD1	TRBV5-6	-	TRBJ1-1	CASSLASGGNTEAFF	TGTGCCAGCAGCTTGGCATCAGGGGGCAACACTGAAGCTTTCTTT
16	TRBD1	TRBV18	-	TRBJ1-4	CASSPTQPTGGEKLFF	TGTGCCAGCTCACCAACGCAACCGACAGGGGGTGAAAAACTGTTTTTT
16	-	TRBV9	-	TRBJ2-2	CASSVQGRVNTGELFF	TGTGCCAGCAGCGTCCAGGGGCGAGTGAACACCGGGGAGCTGTTTTTT
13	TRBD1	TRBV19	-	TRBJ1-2	CASSMTGVYGYTF	TGTGCCAGTAGTATGACAGGGGTCTATGGCTACACCTTC